This T cell receptor (beta chain) is from a study of T cell responses to AZD1222 COVID-19 vaccine. CDR3 length: 16 amino acids. The V end was cut by 2 bases, the J end by 0 bases, with 13 bases between. Per germline, CDR1 SGHDN and CDR2 FVKESK. Notes on this clone: As yet, its antigen is unknown.

Assay used: immunoSEQ multiplex PCR; TCRdb lists only in-frame clones, some missing. Here the sample spans around 180,000 clones, around 92% being singletons. Study results and limitations: Clonal diversity may have been underestimated in mostly white British donors. Repertoire sampling occurred only after the peak T cell response. Baseline seropositivity occurred in only a handful of AZD1222 recipients.

Sequencing used peripheral blood, obtained on day 0 of AZD1222 vaccination. This receptor was obtained from an adult in good health. The chain uses TRBV14 and TRBJ1-2; perhaps TRBD1 as D (5 bases). The CDR3 DNA follows: TGTGCCAGCAGCCAACTGGCCGGGACGCCTAACTATGGCTACACCTTC. Residues: CASSQLAGTPNYGYTF.